This T cell receptor beta chain derives from a study of T cells in localized non-small cell lung cancer. This table comes from immunoSEQ multiplex PCR, and its TCRdb copy is limited to in-frame clones, with some not included. The sample has 30,000 to 45,000 clones, over 80% seen once. The CDR3 covers 17 residues. The germline CDR1 and CDR2 sequences are LGHNA and YNFKEQ. V was pared by 2 bases and J by 4 bases, with 19 bases between. Study-wide findings and caveats: Higher blood T cell density tracked longer overall survival. T cell clonality was highest in uninvolved adjacent lung, above tumor. Researchers found a median around 61 of the top 100 tumor clones in adjacent lung.

Notes on this clone: Its antigen remains unidentified.

Sequenced here: peripheral blood, sampled before any cancer treatment. This receptor was obtained from a woman aged 35-75 years with stage I lung adenocarcinoma. This chain connects TRBV4-2 to TRBJ2-3; D may match TRBD1 or TRBD2 (6 bases each). The CDR3 loop is CASSQTGAVGAADTQYF. The CDR3 DNA follows: TGTGCCAGCAGCCAAACGGGGGCTGTGGGGGCCGCAGATACGCAGTATTTT.